Reported below is one TCR beta chain. This entry belongs to a study of immune evolution from preneoplasia to lung adenocarcinoma. The ends lost 4 bases at V and 6 bases at J; junction bases unmatched: 8. The CDR3 spans 15 residues. Germline lookup yields CDR1 SGDLS and CDR2 YYNGEE. Clones were read by immunoSEQ multiplex PCR, and TCRdb kept only the in-frame ones, dropping some. The data show tens of thousands of clones, 74% seen once. Patients had resection in Japan or China between about 2013 and 2017. The chain employs TRBV9 and TRBJ2-1; TRBD2 aligns across 9 bases. The sequencing input was FFPE invasive lung adenocarcinoma tissue. The TCR sequence derives from a person between 60 and 69 years old with lung adenocarcinoma. The DNA of the CDR3 is TGTGCCAGCAGCCCCGGACTAGCGAAAACCAATGAGCAGTTCTTC. Protein product: CASSPGLAKTNEQFF.